The source of this TCR beta chain is a study of Tregs in tolerant kidney transplant recipients. Thawed PBMCs were FACS-sorted into unstimulated CD4+CD25+CD127- regulatory T cells, CD4+CD25- non-regulatory cells, CD4 and CD8 cells. Clones were sequenced by immunoSEQ multiplex PCR, and TCRdb holds only the in-frame ones, with some missing. The sample yields 80,000 to 90,000 clones, approximately 94% seen once. The length of the CDR3 is 17 residues. Germline loops: CDR1 SGHAT, CDR2 FQNNGV. Losses at the gene ends were 5 bases for V and 3 bases for J; bases not matched to a gene: 15. The material sequenced was CD8+ T cells from blood. V usage is TRBV11-2 and J usage is TRBJ1-1; TRBD1 aligns across 7 bases. The receptor's source is a human donor in good health. DNA of the CDR3: TGTGCCAGCAGCCCCAGACAGGGAACGCCGGGGGACACTGAAGCTTTCTTT. Residues: CASSPRQGTPGDTEAFF.